These 5 T cell receptor beta chains share one sample of origin, sequenced in a study of T cell responses to AZD1222 COVID-19 vaccine. The assay was immunoSEQ multiplex PCR, and TCRdb's table has in-frame clones only and misses some. This table holds 120,000 to 150,000 clones, roughly 90% found once. Here the sequenced sample was peripheral blood, taken 28 days after the second AZD1222 dose. The receptor set was obtained from an adult who received the AZD1222 COVID-19 vaccine.

The genes are TRBV29-1 and TRBJ2-1; D is unresolved. The CDR3 has 12 amino acids. CDR1 is SQVTM, CDR2 ANQGSEA, per germline. V lost 1 base and J 4 bases, leaving 5 bases between the germline ends. The CDR3 spells CSVEVVYNEQFF. Here the CDR3 DNA reads TGCAGCGTTGAAGTAGTATACAATGAGCAGTTCTTC.

The chain has TRBV7-9 and TRBJ2-5; TRBD1 aligns across 9 bases. The CDR3 is made up of 16 amino acids. Trimming at V came to 5 bases and at J to 5 bases, leaving 12 bases not matched to a gene. Germline assignment: CDR1 SEHNR and CDR2 FQNEAQ (reference sequence). The CDR3 loop reads CASSPPGQGRAETQYF. DNA for the CDR3: TGTGCCAGCAGCCCGCCCGGACAGGGGAGGGCGGAGACCCAGTACTTC.

This chain uses TRBV5-4 with TRBJ2-1; 10 bases line up with TRBD2. CDR3 length: 15 amino acids. Germline CDR1 reads SGHNT; CDR2 reads YYREEE (reference sequence). With V trimmed by 3 bases and J by 8 bases, 8 bases remained unmatched. CDR3 amino acids: CASSSLSGRRDEQFF. The CDR3 DNA reads as TGTGCCAGCAGCTCCCTTAGCGGGAGGAGGGATGAGCAGTTCTTC.

The chain has TRBV30 and TRBJ1-1; tentatively, D is TRBD1 (5 bases). Germline V gene sequence: CDR1 GTSNPN, CDR2 SVGIG (reference sequence). The CDR3 consists of 12 residues. The ends were cut back, 2 bases at V and 8 bases at J, with 12 bases in the middle. CDR3 bases: TGTGCCTGGAGTCCCGGGACCCTCGAAGCTTTCTTT. This encodes CAWSPGTLEAFF.

The chain couples TRBV10-3 to TRBJ2-2; tentatively, D is TRBD2 (6 bases). Germline-derived CDR1 and CDR2 are ENHRY and SYGVKD. V lost 8 bases and J lost 2, with 12 bases in between. The CDR3 spans 14 residues. CDR3 in amino acids: CAIGGSVNTGELFF. The CDR3 coding sequence is TGTGCCATCGGGGGGAGCGTAAACACCGGGGAGCTGTTTTTT.